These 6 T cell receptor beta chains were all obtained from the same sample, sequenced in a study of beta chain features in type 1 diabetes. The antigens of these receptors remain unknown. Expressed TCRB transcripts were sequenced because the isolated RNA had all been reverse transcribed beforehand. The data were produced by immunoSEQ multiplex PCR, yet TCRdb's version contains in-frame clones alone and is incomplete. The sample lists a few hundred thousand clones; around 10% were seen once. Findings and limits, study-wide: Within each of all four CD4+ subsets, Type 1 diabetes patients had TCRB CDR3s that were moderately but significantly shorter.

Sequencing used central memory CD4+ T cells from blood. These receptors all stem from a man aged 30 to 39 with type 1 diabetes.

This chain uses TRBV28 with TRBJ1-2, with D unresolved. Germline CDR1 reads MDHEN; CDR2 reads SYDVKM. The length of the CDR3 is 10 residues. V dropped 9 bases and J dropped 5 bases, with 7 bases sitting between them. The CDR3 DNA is TGTGCCAGTGCAAGGTATGGCTACACCTTC. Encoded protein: CASARYGYTF.

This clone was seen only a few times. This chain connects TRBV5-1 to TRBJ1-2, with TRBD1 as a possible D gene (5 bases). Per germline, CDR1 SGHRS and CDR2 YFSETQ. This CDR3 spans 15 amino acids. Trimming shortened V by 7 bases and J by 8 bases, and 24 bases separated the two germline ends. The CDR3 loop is CASRWGSTSLGGYTF. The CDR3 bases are TGCGCCAGCCGTTGGGGCTCCACTTCTCTAGGAGGCTACACCTTC.

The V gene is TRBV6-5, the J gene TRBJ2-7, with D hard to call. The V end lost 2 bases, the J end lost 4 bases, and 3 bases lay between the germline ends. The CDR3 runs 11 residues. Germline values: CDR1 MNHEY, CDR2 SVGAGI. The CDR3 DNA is TGTGCCAGCAGTTACCAATACGAGCAGTACTTC. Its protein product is CASSYQYEQYF.

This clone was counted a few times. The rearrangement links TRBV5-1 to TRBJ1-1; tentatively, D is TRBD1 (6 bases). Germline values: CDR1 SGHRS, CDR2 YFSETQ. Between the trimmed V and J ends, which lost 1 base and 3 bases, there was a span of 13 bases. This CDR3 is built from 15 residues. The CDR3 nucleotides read TGCGCCAGCAGCTTGACAGGGAAGGGCCACACTGAAGCTTTCTTT. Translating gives CASSLTGKGHTEAFF.

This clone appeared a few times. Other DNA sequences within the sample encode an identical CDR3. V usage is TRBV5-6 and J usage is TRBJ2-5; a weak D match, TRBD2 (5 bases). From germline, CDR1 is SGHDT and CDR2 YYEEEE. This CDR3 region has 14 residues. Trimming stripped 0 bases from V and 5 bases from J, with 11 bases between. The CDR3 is CASSLGGPGETQYF. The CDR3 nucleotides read TGTGCCAGCAGCTTGGGTGGTCCGGGGGAGACCCAGTACTTC.

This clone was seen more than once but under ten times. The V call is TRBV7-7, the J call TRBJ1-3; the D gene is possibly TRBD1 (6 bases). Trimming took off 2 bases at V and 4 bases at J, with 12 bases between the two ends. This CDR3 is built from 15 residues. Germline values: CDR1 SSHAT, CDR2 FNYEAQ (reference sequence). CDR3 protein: CASSLRNRAGNTIYF. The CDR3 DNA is TGTGCCAGCAGCTTAAGGAACAGGGCAGGAAACACCATATATTTT.